A selection of T cell receptor beta chains follows, all from one sample in a study of T cell responses to AZD1222 COVID-19 vaccine. Produced via immunoSEQ multiplex PCR; TCRdb's table is partial and in-frame only. Of tens of thousands of clones listed, about 86% are singletons. This sample comprised peripheral blood, obtained 28 days after the second AZD1222 dose. These receptors came from an adult who received the AZD1222 COVID-19 vaccine. CDR3s include the opening cysteine and the closing phenylalanine or tryptophan. A D gene is named only where the DNA matches it firmly. Clone size is shown for a subset of rows, as once, few, many or a class of expanded clone.

V gene,D gene,J gene,clone size,CDR3 protein,CDR3 DNA
TRBV28,TRBD1,TRBJ2-7,-,CASKTGGGHEQYF,TGTGCCAGCAAGACAGGGGGAGGACACGAGCAGTACTTC
TRBV4-1,-,TRBJ1-5,-,CASSQLLVTSNQPQHF,TGCGCCAGCAGCCAACTTCTCGTAACCAGCAATCAGCCCCAGCATTTT
TRBV11-2,TRBD1,TRBJ2-5,-,CASSRDREETQYF,TGTGCCAGCAGCCGGGACAGGGAAGAGACCCAGTACTTC
TRBV6-5,-,TRBJ1-5,-,CASSPGGQGQPQHF,TGTGCCAGCAGTCCCGGGGGGCAAGGTCAGCCCCAGCATTTT
TRBV28,TRBD1,TRBJ1-2,-,CASKTGGYGYTF,TGTGCCAGCAAGACAGGGGGATATGGCTACACCTTC
TRBV5-6,-,TRBJ2-7,few,CASSPGTGDYEQYF,TGTGCCAGCAGCCCGGGGACTGGTGACTACGAGCAGTACTTC
TRBV6-1,TRBD1,TRBJ1-5,-,CASSEPDRGRWSQPQHF,TGTGCCAGCAGTGAACCGGACAGGGGGCGATGGAGTCAGCCCCAGCATTTT
TRBV27,-,TRBJ2-6,-,CASSLKVYGTGANVLTF,TGTGCCAGCAGTTTAAAGGTGTACGGAACTGGGGCCAACGTCCTGACTTTC
TRBV18,TRBD1,TRBJ2-7,-,CASSPRTGGSEQYF,TGTGCCAGCTCACCCAGGACAGGGGGGTCCGAGCAGTACTTC
TRBV18,TRBD1,TRBJ1-1,-,CASSGGQPNTEAFF,TGTGCCAGCTCAGGGGGACAGCCGAACACTGAAGCTTTCTTT
TRBV7-9,-,TRBJ1-2,few,CASSPDSYGYTF,TGTGCCAGCAGCCCGGACAGCTATGGCTACACCTTC
TRBV3-1/TRBV3-2,-,TRBJ2-2,-,CASSFRGRDTGELFF,TGTGCCAGCAGTTTTAGGGGGCGGGATACCGGGGAGCTGTTTTTT
TRBV29-1,-,TRBJ1-2,-,CSVVSGQSHGYTF,TGCAGCGTTGTATCAGGACAGTCCCATGGCTACACCTTC
TRBV5-4,-,TRBJ1-3,-,CASSLIGNSGNTIYF,TGTGCCAGCAGCTTAATTGGGAATTCTGGAAACACCATATATTTT
TRBV6-2/TRBV6-3,TRBD1,TRBJ1-2,once,CASSWTGGYGYTF,TGTGCCAGCAGTTGGACAGGGGGATATGGCTACACCTTC
TRBV7-8,TRBD1,TRBJ1-5,-,CASSERQGSNQPQHF,TGTGCCAGCAGCGAGCGACAGGGCAGCAATCAGCCCCAGCATTTT
TRBV6-5,TRBD2,TRBJ2-7,-,CASRMAGDPAYEQYF,TGTGCCAGCAGGATGGCGGGAGACCCCGCCTACGAGCAGTACTTC
TRBV27,-,TRBJ1-6,-,CASSPAPTFYNSPLHF,TGTGCCAGCAGCCCCGCCCCCACGTTCTATAATTCACCCCTCCACTTT
TRBV9,-,TRBJ2-1,-,CASSVGEGGRGEQFF,TGTGCCAGCAGCGTCGGTGAGGGGGGAAGAGGCGAGCAGTTCTTC
TRBV12-3/TRBV12-4,-,TRBJ1-1,once,CASRENTEAFF,TGTGCCAGCAGAGAGAACACTGAAGCTTTCTTT
TRBV19,-,TRBJ1-1,-,CASSMPGDGERKAEAFF,TGTGCCAGTAGTATGCCGGGGGACGGGGAACGGAAGGCTGAAGCTTTCTTT
TRBV9,-,TRBJ2-3,-,CASSVRGVTDTQYF,TGTGCCAGCAGCGTACGGGGAGTCACAGATACGCAGTATTTT
TRBV6-5,TRBD1,TRBJ1-2,-,CASSPGTGVKYRYTF,TGTGCCAGCAGCCCCGGGACAGGGGTTAAGTATCGCTACACCTTC
TRBV2,-,TRBJ2-2,-,CASSEAAGLGTGELFF,TGTGCCAGCAGTGAAGCGGCAGGGCTGGGCACCGGGGAGCTGTTTTTT
TRBV19,-,TRBJ1-2,few,CASSPRGIPGYTF,TGTGCCAGTAGTCCGCGCGGCATCCCGGGCTACACCTTC
TRBV7-8,-,TRBJ1-2,-,CASSEPWGEYGYTF,TGTGCCAGCAGCGAACCCTGGGGAGAGTATGGCTACACCTTC
TRBV5-4,-,TRBJ2-7,-,CASSLAPHRDEQYF,TGTGCCAGCAGCTTGGCCCCCCACAGGGACGAGCAGTACTTC
TRBV5-1,TRBD2,TRBJ2-7,-,CASSSGRREQYF,TGCGCCAGCAGCAGCGGGAGGAGGGAGCAGTACTTC
TRBV20-1,-,TRBJ2-3,-,CSAAFLDTQYF,TGCAGTGCTGCCTTCCTAGATACGCAGTATTTT
TRBV4-2,-,TRBJ1-3,-,CASSQGRTGNTIYF,TGTGCCAGCAGCCAAGGGAGAACTGGAAACACCATATATTTT
TRBV3-1/TRBV3-2,TRBD1,TRBJ2-7,-,CASSLVQGQPEQYF,TGTGCCAGCAGCCTTGTTCAGGGACAGCCCGAGCAGTACTTC
TRBV28,TRBD1,TRBJ1-4,-,CASSSTGQGRKLFF,TGTGCCAGCAGTTCTACGGGACAGGGAAGAAAACTGTTTTTT
TRBV29-1,-,TRBJ2-2,-,CSVKQGGDTGELFF,TGCAGCGTTAAACAGGGCGGGGACACCGGGGAGCTGTTTTTT
TRBV27,TRBD2,TRBJ2-7,-,CASSSMGLGDEQYF,TGTGCCAGCAGTTCAATGGGACTAGGGGACGAGCAGTACTTC